This T cell receptor (beta chain) was recovered during a study of blood T cell repertoires in COVID-19. TCRdb keeps only in-frame clones here, not all; method: immunoSEQ multiplex PCR. The sample lists under 200,000 clones, around four fifths occurring once. Per germline, CDR1 LNHDA and CDR2 SQIVND (reference sequence). The length of the CDR3 is 14 residues. Germline trimming cut 5 bases from V and 3 bases from J; bases unmatched to any gene: 2. The chain recombines TRBV19 with TRBJ2-3; 10 nucleotides line up with TRBD1. The sequenced material came from PBMCs or T cells enriched from blood (not recorded which). This clonotype originated in a woman between 50 and 59 years old who had recovered from COVID-19. The CDR3 sequence: CASSDRGPTDTQYF. CDR3 DNA: TGTGCCAGTAGTGACAGGGGGCCGACAGATACGCAGTATTTT.